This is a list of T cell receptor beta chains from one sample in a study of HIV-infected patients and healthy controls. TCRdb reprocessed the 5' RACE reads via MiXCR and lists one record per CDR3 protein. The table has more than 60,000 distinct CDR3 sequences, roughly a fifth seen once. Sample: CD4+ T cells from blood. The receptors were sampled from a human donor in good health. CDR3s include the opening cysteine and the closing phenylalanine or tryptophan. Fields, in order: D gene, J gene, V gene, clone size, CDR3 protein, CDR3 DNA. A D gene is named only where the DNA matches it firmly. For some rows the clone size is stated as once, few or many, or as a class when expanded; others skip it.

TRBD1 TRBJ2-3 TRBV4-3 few CASSQHPGTVSTDTQYF TGCGCCAGCAGCCAGCACCCAGGGACAGTAAGCACAGATACGCAGTATTTT
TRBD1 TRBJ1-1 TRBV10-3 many CAISGGDRAVRAFF TGTGCCATCAGCGGGGGGGACAGGGCGGTGAGAGCTTTCTTT
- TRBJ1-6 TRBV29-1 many CSVGTRGSPLHF TGCAGCGTGGGGACGCGGGGGTCACCCCTCCACTTT
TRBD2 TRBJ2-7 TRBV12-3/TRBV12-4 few CASSLFSGGSYEQYF TGTGCCAGCAGTTTATTTAGCGGGGGTTCCTACGAGCAGTACTTC
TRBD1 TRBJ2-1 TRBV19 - CASSLEGTGSYNEQFF TGTGCCAGTAGTTTGGAGGGGACAGGCTCCTACAATGAGCAGTTCTTC
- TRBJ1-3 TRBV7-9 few CASSRDSKNTIYF TGTGCCAGCAGCCGAGACAGTAAGAACACCATATATTTT
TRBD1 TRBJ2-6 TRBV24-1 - CATSEVRTGGEPSGANVLTF TGTGCCACCAGTGAGGTTCGAACAGGGGGCGAACCCTCTGGGGCCAACGTCCTGACTTTC
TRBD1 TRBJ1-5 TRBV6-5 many CASRNRDRNQPQHF TGTGCCAGCAGGAACCGGGACAGAAATCAGCCCCAGCATTTT
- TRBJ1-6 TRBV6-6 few CASSGVTAQRGFYNSPLHF TGTGCCAGCAGTGGGGTGACAGCCCAACGGGGTTTTTATAATTCACCCCTCCACTTT
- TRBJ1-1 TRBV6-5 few CASSYRGLWETEAFF TGTGCCAGCAGTTACCGAGGTTTATGGGAGACTGAAGCTTTCTTT
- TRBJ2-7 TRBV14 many CASSPTGGLEQYF TGTGCCAGCAGCCCCACCGGGGGACTGGAGCAGTACTTC
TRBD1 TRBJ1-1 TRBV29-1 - CSAMTAGQGATEAFF TGCAGCGCTATGACGGCGGGACAGGGGGCAACTGAAGCTTTCTTT
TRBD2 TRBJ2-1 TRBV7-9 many CASSPPGTSLNEQFF TGTGCCAGCAGCCCTCCCGGGACTAGCCTCAATGAGCAGTTCTTC